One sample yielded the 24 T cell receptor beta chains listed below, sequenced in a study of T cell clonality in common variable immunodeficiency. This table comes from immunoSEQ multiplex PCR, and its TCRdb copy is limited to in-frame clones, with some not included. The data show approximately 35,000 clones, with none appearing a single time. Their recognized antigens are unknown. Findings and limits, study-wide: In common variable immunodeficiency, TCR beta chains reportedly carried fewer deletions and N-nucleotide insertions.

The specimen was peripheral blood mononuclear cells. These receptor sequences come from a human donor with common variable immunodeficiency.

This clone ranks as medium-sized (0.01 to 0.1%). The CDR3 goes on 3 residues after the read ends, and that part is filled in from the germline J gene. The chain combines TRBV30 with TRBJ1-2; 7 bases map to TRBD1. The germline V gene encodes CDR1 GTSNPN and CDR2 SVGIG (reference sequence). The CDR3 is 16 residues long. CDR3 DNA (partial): TGTGCCTGGAGTGTACCCACCCTTGACAGGGCGCGAGGC. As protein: CAWSVPTLDRARG. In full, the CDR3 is CAWSVPTLDRARGYTF.

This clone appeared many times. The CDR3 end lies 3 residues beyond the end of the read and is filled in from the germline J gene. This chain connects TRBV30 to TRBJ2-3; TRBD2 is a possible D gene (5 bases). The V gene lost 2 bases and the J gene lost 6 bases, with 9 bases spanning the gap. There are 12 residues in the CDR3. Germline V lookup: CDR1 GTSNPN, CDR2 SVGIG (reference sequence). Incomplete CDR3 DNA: TGTGCCTGGAGTCCGACTAAGGATACG. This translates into CAWSPTKDT. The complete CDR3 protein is CAWSPTKDTQYF.

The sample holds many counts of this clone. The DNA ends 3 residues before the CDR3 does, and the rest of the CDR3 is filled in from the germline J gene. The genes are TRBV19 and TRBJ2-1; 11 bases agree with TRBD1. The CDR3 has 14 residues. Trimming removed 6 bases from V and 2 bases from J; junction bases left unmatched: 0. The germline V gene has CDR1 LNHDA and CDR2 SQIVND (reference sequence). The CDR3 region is CASRGQGAYNEQFF. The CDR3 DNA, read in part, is TGTGCCAGTAGGGGACAGGGGGCCTACAATGAG.

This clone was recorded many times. CDR3 DNA, as far as it was read: TGTGCCAGTTCAGAGACTGGAACCTACAATGAG. Translated, it gives CASSETGTYNE. The entire CDR3 protein is CASSETGTYNEQFF. The V and J genes are TRBV13 and TRBJ2-1; D remains ambiguous. The CDR3 end lies 3 residues beyond the end of the read and is filled in from the germline J gene. CDR1 is PRHDT, CDR2 FYEKMQ, per germline (reference sequence). Trimming removed 9 bases at V and 2 bases at J, with 14 bases between. CDR3 size: 14 residues. The full variable domain, in which reference TRBV13 and TRBJ2-1 provide the parts outside the CDR3, is AAGVIQSPRHLIKEKRETATLKCYPIPRHDTVYWYQQGPGQDPQFLISFYEKMQSDKGSIPDRFSAQQFSDYHSELNMSSLELGDSALYFCASSETGTYNEQFFGPGTRLTVL.

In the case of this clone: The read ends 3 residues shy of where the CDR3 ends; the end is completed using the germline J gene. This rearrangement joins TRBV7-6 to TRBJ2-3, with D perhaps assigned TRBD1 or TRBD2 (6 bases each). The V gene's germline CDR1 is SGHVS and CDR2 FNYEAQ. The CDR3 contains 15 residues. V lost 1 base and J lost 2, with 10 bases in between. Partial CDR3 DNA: TGTGCCAGCAGCTTAGAGGGGGAGGACACAGATACG. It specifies CASSLEGEDTDT. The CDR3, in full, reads CASSLEGEDTDTQYF.

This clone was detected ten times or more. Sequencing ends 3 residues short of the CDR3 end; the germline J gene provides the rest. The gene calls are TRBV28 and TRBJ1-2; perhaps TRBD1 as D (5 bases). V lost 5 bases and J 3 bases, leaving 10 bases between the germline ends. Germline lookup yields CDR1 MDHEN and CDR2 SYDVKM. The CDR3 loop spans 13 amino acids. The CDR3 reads CASSTTAYYGYTF. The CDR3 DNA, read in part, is TGTGCCAGCAGTACGACAGCGTACTATGGC.

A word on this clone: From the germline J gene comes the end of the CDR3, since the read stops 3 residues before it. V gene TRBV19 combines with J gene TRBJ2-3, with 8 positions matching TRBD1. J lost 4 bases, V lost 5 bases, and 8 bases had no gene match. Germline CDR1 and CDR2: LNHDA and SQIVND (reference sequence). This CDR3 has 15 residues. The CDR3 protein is CASSPGQGWSDTQYF. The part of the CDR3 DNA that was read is TGTGCCAGTAGTCCCGGACAGGGATGGTCAGATACG. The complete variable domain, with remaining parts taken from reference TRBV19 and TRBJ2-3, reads DGGITQSPKYLFRKEGQNVTLSCEQNLNHDAMYWYRQDPGQGLRLIYYSQIVNDFQKGDIAEGYSVSREKKESFPLTVTSAQKNPTAFYLCASSPGQGWSDTQYFGPGTRLTVL.

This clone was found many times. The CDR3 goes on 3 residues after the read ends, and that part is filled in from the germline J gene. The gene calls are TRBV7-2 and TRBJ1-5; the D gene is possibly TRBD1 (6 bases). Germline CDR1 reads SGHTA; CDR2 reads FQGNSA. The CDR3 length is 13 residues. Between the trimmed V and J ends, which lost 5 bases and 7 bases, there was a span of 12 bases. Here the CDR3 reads CASSPDRNQPQHF. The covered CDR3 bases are TGTGCCAGCAGCCCGGACAGAAACCAGCCC.

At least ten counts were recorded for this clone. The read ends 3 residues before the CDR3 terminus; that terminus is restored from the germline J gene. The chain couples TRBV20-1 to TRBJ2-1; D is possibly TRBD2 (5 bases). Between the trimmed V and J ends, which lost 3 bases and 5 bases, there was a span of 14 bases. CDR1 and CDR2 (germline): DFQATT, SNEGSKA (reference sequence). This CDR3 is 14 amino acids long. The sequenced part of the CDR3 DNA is TGCAGTGCTAGTATGCTAGCTTATAACAATGAG. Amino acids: CSASMLAYNNE. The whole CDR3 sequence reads CSASMLAYNNEQFF.

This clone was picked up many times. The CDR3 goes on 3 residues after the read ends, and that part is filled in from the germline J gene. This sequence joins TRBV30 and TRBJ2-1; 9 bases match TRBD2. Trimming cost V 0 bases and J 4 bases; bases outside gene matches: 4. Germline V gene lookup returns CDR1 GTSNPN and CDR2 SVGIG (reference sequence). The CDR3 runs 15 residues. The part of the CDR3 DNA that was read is TGTGCCTGGAGTGTGTTGAGCGGGAGGTACAATGAG. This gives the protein CAWSVLSGRYNE. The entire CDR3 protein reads CAWSVLSGRYNEQFF.

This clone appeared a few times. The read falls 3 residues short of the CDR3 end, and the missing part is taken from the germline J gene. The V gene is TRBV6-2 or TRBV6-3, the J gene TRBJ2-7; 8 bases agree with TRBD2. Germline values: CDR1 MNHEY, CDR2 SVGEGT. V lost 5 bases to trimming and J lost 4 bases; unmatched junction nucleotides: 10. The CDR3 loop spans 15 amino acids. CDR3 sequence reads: CASSQGLAPRYEQYF. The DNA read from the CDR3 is TGTGCCAGCAGTCAAGGACTAGCCCCGCGATACGAG.

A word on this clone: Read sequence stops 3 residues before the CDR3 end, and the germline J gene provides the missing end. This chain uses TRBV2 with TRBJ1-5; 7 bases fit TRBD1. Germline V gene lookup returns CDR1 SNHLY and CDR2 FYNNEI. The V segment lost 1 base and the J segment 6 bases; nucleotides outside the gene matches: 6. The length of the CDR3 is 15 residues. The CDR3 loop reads CASSEGDRSSQPQHF. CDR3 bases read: TGTGCCAGCAGTGAAGGGGACAGAAGCTCTCAGCCC.

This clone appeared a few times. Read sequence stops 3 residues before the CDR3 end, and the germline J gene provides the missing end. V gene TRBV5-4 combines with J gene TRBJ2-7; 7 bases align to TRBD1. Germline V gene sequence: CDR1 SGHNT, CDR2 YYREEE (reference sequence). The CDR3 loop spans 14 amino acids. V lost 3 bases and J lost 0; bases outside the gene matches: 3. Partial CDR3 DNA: TGTGCCAGCAGCTCGACAGGGAGCTCCTACGAG. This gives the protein CASSSTGSSYE. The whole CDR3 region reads CASSSTGSSYEQYF.

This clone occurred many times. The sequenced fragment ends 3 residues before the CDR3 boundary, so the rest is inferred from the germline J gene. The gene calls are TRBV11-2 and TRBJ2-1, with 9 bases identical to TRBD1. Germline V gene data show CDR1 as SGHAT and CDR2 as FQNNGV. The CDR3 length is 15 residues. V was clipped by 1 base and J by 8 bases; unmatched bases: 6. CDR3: CASSLGDRAGDEQFF. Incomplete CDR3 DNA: TGTGCCAGCAGCTTAGGGGACAGGGCCGGAGATGAG.

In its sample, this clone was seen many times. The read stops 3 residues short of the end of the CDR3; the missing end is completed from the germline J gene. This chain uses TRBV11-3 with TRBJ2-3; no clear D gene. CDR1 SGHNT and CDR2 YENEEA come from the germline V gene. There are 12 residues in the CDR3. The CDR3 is CASSLGARPQYF. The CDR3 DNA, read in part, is TGTGCCAGCAGCTTAGGGGCCAGACCG. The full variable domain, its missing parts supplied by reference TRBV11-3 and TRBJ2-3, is EAGVVQSPRYKIIEKKQPVAFWCNPISGHNTLYWYLQNLGQGPELLIRYENEEAVDDSQLPKDRFSAERLKGVDSTLKIQPAELGDSAVYLCASSLGARPQYFGPGTRLTVL.

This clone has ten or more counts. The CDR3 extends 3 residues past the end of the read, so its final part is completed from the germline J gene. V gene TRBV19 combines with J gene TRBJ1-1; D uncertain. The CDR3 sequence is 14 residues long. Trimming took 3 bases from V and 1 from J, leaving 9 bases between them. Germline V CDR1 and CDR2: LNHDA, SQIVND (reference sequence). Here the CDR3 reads CASSIPWQNTEAFF. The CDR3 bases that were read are TGTGCCAGTAGTATCCCGTGGCAGAACACTGAA.

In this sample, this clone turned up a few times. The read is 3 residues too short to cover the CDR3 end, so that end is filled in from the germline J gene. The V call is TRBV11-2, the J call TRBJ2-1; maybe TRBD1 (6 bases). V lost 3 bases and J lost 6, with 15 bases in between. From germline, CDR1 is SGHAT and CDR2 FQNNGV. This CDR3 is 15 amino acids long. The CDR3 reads CASSFNREFSNEQFF. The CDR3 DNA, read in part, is TGTGCCAGCAGCTTCAACAGGGAATTTTCCAATGAG.

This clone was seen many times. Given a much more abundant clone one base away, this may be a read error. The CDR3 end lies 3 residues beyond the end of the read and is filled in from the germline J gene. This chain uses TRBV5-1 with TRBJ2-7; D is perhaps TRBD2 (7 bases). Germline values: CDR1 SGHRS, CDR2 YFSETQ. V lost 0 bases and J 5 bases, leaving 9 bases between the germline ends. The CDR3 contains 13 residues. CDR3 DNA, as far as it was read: TGCGCCAGCAGCTTGGCGGGGGGCGACGAG. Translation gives CASSLAGGDE. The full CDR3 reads CASSLAGGDEQYF.

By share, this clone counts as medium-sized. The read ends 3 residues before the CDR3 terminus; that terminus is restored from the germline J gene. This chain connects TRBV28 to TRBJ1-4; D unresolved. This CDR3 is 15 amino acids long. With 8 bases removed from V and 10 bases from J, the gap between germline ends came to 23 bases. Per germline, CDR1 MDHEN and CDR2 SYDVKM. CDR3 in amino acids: CASSNGGSIIGKLFF. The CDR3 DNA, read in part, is TGTGCCAGCTCTAACGGTGGTAGTATAATCGGAAAA.

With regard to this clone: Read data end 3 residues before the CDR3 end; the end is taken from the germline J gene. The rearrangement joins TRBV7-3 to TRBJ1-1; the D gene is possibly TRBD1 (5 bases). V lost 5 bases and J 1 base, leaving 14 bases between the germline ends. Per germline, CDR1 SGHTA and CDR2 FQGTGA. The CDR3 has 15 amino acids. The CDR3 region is CASSLQGGANTEAFF. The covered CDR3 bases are TGTGCCAGCAGCCTCCAAGGAGGGGCGAACACTGAA. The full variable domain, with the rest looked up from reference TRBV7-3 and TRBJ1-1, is GAGVSQTPSNKVTEKGKYVELRCDPISGHTALYWYRQSLGQGPEFLIYFQGTGAADDSGLPNDRFFAVRPEGSVSTLKIQRTERGDSAVYLCASSLQGGANTEAFFGQGTRLTVV.

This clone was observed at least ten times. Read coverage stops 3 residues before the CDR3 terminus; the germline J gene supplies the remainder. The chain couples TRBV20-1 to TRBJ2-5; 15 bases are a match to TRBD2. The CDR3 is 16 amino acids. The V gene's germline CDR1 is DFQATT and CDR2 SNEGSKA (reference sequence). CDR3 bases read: TGCAGTGCTAGACGGACTAGCGGGAGGGCCGGGGAAACC. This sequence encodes CSARRTSGRAGET. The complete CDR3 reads CSARRTSGRAGETQYF.

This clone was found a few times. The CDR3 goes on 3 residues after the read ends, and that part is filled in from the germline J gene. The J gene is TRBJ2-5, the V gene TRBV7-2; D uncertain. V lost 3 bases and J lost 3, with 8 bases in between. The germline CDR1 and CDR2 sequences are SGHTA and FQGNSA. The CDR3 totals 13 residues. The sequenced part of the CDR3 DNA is TGTGCCAGCAGCTTTAGGCGGAAAGAGACC. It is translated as CASSFRRKET. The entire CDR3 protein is CASSFRRKETQYF.

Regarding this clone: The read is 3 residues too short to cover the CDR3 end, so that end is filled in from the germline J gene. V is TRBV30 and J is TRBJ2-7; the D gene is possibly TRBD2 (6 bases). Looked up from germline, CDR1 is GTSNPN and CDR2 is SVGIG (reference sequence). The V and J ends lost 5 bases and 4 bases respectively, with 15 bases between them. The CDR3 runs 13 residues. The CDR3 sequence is CAWGRSGLYEQYF. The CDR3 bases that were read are TGTGCCTGGGGGCGGTCTGGACTATACGAG.

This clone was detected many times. Incomplete CDR3 DNA: TGTGCCAGTAGAACGACAGGGGGTCGCTACGAG. Translating it yields CASRTTGGRYE. The whole CDR3 reads CASRTTGGRYEQYF. This sequence joins TRBV19 and TRBJ2-7, with 9 bases aligning to TRBD1. The sequenced fragment ends 3 residues before the CDR3 boundary, so the rest is inferred from the germline J gene. CDR1 is LNHDA and CDR2 is SQIVND in the germline V gene (reference sequence). After removal of 6 bases from V and 3 bases from J, the junction contained 6 bases not matched to a gene. The CDR3 covers 14 residues.